The clone carrying this T cell receptor beta chain appeared a single time. There are 16 residues in the CDR3. V was shortened by 0 bases and J by 0 bases, with 9 bases between the two germline ends. Germline CDR1 is LNHNV and CDR2 is YYDKDF (reference sequence). The sample comes from a study of T cell responses to AZD1222 COVID-19 vaccine. TCRdb's table, derived via immunoSEQ multiplex PCR, lists solely in-frame clones and lacks some. Here the sample spans roughly 140,000 clones, over 75% being singletons. Specimen: peripheral blood, collected on day 0 of AZD1222 vaccination. The source is an adult in good health. The chain is built from TRBV15 and TRBJ2-4; unclear D gene. The CDR3 DNA sequence: TGTGCCACCAGCAGAGATCTGGGTCTAGCCAAAAACATTCAGTACTTC. Encoded protein: CATSRDLGLAKNIQYF. The full variable domain, with the rest looked up from reference TRBV15 and TRBJ2-4, is DAMVIQNPRYQVTQFGKPVTLSCSQTLNHNVMYWYQQKSSQAPKLLFHYYDKDFNNEADTPDNFQSRRPNTSFCFLDIRSPGLGDTAMYLCATSRDLGLAKNIQYFGAGTRLSVL.